Listed here is a single T cell receptor beta chain. These data belong to a study of blood T cell repertoires in COVID-19. For the study at large: The United States, Italy and Spain provided the acute and convalescent COVID-19 samples.

In the authors' workflow: The authors estimated nucleated cell counts from reference gene primer amplification. Generated by immunoSEQ multiplex PCR, the TCRdb table keeps only in-frame clones and is missing some. Clone size and the V and J calls come from that table; the DNA yielded D and trimming. The sample shows about 140,000 clones, around 80% of them seen only once. The CDR3 extends over 15 amino acids. Germline values: CDR1 LGHDT, CDR2 YNNKEL (reference sequence). With V trimmed by 0 bases and J by 6 bases, 5 bases remained unmatched. The J gene is TRBJ2-7, the V gene TRBV3-1 (or the pseudogene TRBV3-2); 10 bases match TRBD2. Sequencing was carried out using peripheral blood. The receptor was derived from a woman of 80 years or more in a cohort sampled during active or convalescent COVID-19. CDR3 amino acids: CASSQDWLAGAEQYF. The CDR3 nucleotides are TGTGCCAGCAGCCAAGACTGGCTAGCGGGGGCCGAGCAGTACTTC.